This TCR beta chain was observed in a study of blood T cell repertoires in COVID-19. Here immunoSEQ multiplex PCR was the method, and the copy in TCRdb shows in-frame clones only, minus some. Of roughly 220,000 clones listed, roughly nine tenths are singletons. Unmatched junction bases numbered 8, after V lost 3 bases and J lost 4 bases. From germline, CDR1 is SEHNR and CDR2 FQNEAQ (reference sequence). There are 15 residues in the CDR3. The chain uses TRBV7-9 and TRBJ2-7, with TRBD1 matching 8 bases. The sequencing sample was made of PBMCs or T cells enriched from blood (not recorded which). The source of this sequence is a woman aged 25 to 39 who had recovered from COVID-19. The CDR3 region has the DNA TGTGCCAGCAGCTTGTCGGATCAGGGGGCGTACGAGCAGTACTTC. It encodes CASSLSDQGAYEQYF.